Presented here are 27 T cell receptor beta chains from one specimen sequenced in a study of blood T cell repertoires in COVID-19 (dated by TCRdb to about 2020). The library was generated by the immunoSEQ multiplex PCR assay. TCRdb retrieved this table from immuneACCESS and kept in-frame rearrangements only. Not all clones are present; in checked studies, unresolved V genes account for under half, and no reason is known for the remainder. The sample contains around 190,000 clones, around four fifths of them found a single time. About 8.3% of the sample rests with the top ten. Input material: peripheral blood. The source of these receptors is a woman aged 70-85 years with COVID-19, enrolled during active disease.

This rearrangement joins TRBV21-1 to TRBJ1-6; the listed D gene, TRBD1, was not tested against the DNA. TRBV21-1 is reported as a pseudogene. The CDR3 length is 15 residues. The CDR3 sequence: CASSRDKARNAPLHF. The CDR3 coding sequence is TGTGCCAGCAGCAGGGACAAGGCGCGGAATGCACCCCTCCACTTT.

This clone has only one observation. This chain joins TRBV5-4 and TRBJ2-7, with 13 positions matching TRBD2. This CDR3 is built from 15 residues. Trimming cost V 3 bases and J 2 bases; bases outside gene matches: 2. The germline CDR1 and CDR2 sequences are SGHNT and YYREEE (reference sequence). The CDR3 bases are TGTGCCAGCAGCTCGGGACTAGCGGGGCCCTACGAGCAGTACTTC. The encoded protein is CASSSGLAGPYEQYF. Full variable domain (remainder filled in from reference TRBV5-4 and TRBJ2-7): ETGVTQSPTHLIKTRGQQVTLRCSSQSGHNTVSWYQQALGQGPQFIFQYYREEENGRGNFPPRFSGLQFPNYSSELNVNALELDDSALYLCASSSGLAGPYEQYFGPGTRLTVT.

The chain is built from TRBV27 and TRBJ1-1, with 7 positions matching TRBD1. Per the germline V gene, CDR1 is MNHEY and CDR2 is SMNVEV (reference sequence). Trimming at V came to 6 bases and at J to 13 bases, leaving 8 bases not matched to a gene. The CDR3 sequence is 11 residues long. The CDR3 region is CASSLRDSGFF. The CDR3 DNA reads TGTGCCAGCAGCCTCCGGGACAGTGGTTTCTTT.

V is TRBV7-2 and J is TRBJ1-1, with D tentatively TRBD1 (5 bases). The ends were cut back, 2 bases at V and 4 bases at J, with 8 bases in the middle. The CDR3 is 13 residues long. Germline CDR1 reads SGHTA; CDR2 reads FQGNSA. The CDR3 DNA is TGTGCCAGCAGCTTAACCCAGGGCACTGAAGCTTTCTTT. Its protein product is CASSLTQGTEAFF.

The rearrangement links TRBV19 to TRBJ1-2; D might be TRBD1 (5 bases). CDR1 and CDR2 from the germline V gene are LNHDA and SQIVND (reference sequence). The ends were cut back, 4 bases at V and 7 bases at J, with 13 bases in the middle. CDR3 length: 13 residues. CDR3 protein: CASSTRDRGGYTF. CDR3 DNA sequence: TGTGCCAGTAGTACCAGGGATAGAGGTGGCTACACCTTC.

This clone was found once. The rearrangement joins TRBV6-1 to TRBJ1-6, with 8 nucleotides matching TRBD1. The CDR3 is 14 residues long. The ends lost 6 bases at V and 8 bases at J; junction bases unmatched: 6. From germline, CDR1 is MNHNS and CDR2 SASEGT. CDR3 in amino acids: CASSPTGGDSPLHF. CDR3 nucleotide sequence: TGTGCCAGCAGCCCAACAGGGGGTGATTCACCCCTCCACTTT.

CDR3 residues: CSVVGVDETQYF. CDR3 coding DNA: TGCAGCGTGGTCGGGGTCGACGAGACCCAGTACTTC. V gene TRBV29-1 combines with J gene TRBJ2-5, with a possible D match to TRBD2 (5 bases). Germline V gene lookup returns CDR1 SQVTM and CDR2 ANQGSEA. V was trimmed by 6 bases and J by 5 bases, leaving 13 bases between them. This CDR3 is 12 amino acids long.

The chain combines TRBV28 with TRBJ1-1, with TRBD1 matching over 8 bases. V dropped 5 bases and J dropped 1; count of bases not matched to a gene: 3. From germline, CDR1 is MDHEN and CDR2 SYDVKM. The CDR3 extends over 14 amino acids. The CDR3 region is CASSPGGPNTEAFF. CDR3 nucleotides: TGTGCCAGCAGTCCAGGGGGCCCGAACACTGAAGCTTTCTTT.

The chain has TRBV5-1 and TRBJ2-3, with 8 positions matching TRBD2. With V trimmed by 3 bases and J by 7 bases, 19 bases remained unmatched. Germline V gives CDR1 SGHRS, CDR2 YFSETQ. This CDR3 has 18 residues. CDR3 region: CASSYTARQGSGSHTQYF. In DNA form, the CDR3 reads TGCGCCAGCAGCTACACCGCCAGGCAGGGGAGCGGGAGTCATACGCAGTATTTT.

The DNA of the CDR3 is TGTGCCTGGAGTGCTACGGGACAGGGCGAAAAACTGTTTTTT. This translates into CAWSATGQGEKLFF. This sequence joins TRBV30 and TRBJ1-4; 9 bases are a match to TRBD1. Per germline, CDR1 GTSNPN and CDR2 SVGIG (reference sequence). V lost 1 base, J lost 8 bases, and 5 bases stayed unmatched. This CDR3 is 14 amino acids long.

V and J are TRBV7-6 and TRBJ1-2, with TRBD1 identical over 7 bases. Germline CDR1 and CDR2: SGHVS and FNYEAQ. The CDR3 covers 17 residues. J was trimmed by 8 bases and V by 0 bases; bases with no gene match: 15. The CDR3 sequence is CASSLAFAATGSGGYTF. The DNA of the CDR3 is TGTGCCAGCAGCTTAGCCTTTGCCGCGACAGGGTCCGGCGGCTACACCTTC. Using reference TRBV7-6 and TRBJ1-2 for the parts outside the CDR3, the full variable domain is GAGVSQSPRYKVTKRGQDVALRCDPISGHVSLYWYRQALGQGPEFLTYFNYEAQQDKSGLPNDRFSAERPEGSISTLTIQRTEQRDSAMYRCASSLAFAATGSGGYTFGSGTRLTVV.

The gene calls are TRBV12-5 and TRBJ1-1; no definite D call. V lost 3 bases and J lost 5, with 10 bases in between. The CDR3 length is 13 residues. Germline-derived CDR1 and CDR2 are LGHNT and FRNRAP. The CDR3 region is CASGLGGWTEAFF. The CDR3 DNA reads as TGTGCTAGTGGTTTAGGCGGTTGGACTGAAGCTTTCTTT.

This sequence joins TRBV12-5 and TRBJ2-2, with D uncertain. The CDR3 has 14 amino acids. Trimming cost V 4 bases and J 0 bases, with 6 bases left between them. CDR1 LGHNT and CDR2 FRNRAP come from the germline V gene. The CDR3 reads CASGSGTNTGELFF. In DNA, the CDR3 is TGTGCTAGTGGTTCAGGCACGAACACCGGGGAGCTGTTTTTT.

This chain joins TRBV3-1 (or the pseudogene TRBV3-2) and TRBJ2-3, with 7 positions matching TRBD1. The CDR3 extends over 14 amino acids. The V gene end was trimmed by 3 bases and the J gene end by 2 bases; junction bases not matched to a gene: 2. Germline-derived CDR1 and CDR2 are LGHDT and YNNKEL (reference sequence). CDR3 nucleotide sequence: TGTGCCAGCAGCCAGGGACAGTTCACAGATACGCAGTATTTT. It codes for CASSQGQFTDTQYF.

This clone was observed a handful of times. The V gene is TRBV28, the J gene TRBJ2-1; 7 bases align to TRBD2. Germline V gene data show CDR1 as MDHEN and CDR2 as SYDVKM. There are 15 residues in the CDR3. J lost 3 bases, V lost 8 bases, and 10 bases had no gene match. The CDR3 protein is CASAPGGGIYNEQFF. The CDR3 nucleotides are TGTGCCAGCGCCCCCGGCGGGGGAATCTACAATGAGCAGTTCTTC.

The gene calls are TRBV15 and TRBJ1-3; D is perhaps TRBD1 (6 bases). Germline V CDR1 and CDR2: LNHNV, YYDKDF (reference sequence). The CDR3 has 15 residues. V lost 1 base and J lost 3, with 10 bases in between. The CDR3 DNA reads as TGTGCCACCAGCAGAGGGGGGCTGGGTGGAAACACCATATATTTT. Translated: CATSRGGLGGNTIYF.

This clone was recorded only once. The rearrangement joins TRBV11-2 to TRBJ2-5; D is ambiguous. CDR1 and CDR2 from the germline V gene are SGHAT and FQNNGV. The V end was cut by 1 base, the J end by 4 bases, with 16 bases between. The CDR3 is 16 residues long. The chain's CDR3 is CASSLVSNYRVETQYF. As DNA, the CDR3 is TGTGCCAGCAGCTTAGTTTCCAACTATCGGGTAGAGACCCAGTACTTC.

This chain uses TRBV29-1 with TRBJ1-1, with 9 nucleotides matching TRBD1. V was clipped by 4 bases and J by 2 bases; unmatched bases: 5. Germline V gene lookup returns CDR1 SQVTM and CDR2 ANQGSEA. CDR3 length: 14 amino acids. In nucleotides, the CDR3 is TGCAGCGTTGTTAGACAGGGGGGAAACACTGAAGCTTTCTTT. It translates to CSVVRQGGNTEAFF.

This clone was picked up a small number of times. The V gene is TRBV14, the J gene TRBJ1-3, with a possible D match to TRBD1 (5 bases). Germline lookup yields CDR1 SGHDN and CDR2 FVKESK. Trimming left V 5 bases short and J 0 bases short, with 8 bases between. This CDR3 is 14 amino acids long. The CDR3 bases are TGTGCCAGCAGCTTTGACAGCTCTGGAAACACCATATATTTT. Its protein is CASSFDSSGNTIYF.

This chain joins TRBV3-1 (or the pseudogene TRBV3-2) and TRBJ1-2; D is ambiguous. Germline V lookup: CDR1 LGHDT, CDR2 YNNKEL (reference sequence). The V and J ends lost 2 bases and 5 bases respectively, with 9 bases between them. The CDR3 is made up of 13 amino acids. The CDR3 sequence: CASSQKGVYGYTF. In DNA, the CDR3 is TGTGCCAGCAGCCAAAAAGGAGTTTATGGCTACACCTTC.

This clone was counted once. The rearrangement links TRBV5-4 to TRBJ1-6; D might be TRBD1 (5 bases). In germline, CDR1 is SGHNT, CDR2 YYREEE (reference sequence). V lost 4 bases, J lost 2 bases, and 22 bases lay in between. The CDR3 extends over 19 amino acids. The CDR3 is CASSPPTQVSNAYNSPLHF. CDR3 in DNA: TGTGCCAGCAGCCCTCCTACACAGGTATCGAACGCCTATAATTCACCCCTCCACTTT.

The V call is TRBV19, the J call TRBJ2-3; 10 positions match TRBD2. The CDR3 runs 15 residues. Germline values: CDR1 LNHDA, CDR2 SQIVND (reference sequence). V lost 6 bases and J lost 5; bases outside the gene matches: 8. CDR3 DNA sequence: TGTGCCAGTAGCATGCCCGGGACTAGCGAAGATACGCAGTATTTT. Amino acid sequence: CASSMPGTSEDTQYF.

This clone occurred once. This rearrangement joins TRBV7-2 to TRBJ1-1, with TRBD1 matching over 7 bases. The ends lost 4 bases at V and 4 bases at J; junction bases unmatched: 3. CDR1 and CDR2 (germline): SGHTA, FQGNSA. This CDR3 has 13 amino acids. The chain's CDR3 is CASSSHRGTEAFF. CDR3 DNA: TGTGCCAGCAGCTCCCACAGGGGCACTGAAGCTTTCTTT. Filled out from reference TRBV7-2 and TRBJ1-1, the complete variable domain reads GAGVSQSPSNKVTEKGKDVELRCDPISGHTALYWYRQSLGQGLEFLIYFQGNSAPDKSGLPSDRFSAERTGGSVSTLTIQRTQQEDSAVYLCASSSHRGTEAFFGQGTRLTVV.

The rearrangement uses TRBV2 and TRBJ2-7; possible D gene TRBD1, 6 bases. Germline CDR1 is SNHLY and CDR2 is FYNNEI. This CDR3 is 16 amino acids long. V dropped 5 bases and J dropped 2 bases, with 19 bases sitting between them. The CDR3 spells CASSPRGWGNPYEQYF. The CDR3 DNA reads TGTGCCAGCAGTCCAAGGGGGTGGGGAAATCCCTACGAGCAGTACTTC.

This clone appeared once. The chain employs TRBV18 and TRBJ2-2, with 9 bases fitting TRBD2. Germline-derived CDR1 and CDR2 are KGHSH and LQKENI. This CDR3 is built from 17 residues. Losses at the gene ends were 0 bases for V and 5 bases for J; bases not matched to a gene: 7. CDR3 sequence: CASSPPAGTSLTGELFF. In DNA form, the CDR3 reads TGTGCCAGCTCACCACCAGCCGGGACTAGCTTGACCGGGGAGCTGTTTTTT.

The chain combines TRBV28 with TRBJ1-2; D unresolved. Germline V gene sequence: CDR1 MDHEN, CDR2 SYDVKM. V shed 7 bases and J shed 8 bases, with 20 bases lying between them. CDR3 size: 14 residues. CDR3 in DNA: TGTGCCAGCACCCCACCGTCCGACCGGCGGGGCTACACCTTC. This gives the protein CASTPPSDRRGYTF.

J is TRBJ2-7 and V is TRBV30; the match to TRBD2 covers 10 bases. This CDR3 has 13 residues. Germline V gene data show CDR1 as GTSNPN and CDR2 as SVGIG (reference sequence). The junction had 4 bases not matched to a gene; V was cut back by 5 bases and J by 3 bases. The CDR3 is CAWRLAGDYEQYF. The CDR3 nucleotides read TGTGCCTGGCGTCTAGCGGGAGACTACGAGCAGTACTTC.